This is a list of T cell receptor beta chains from one sample in a study of CD8 T cells in ankylosing spondylitis. MiXCR, applied by TCRdb to the 5' RACE reads, yields one record per CDR3 protein. The data contain hundreds of thousands of distinct CDR3 sequences, less than 25% of them seen just once; the ten biggest clones take up roughly 3.6%. Material: blood, either unsorted or a sorted T cell fraction (not recorded which). The receptors stem from a female donor with ankylosing spondylitis or in good health (not recorded which). CDR3s include the opening cysteine and the closing phenylalanine or tryptophan. A D gene is named only where the DNA matches it firmly. Clone size is given for some rows only: seen once, a few or many times, or a class if the clone is expanded.

. | TRBJ2-3 | TRBD2 | TRBV9 | TGTGCCAGCAGCGTAGCGGGAGGGGATACGCAGTATTTT | CASSVAGGDTQYF
few | TRBJ2-7 | . | TRBV2 | TGTGCCAGCAGTGAAGGGGCTAGCGCGAAAGGGCAGTACTTC | CASSEGASAKGQYF
. | TRBJ2-1 | TRBD2 | TRBV29-1 | TGCAGCGTTGAACTTACCGGGACTAGCGGGAGTGATGAGCAGTTCTTC | CSVELTGTSGSDEQFF
. | TRBJ2-3 | . | TRBV20-1 | TGCAGTGCTAGAGCCAGGGGGAGGTCAGATACGCAGTATTTT | CSARARGRSDTQYF
. | TRBJ2-5 | . | TRBV30 | TGTGCCTGGAGTGAGGGTAACAACCGAGAGACCCAGTACTTC | CAWSEGNNRETQYF
. | TRBJ1-2 | . | TRBV20-1 | TGCAGTGTTGACAGCAACTATGGCTACACCTTC | CSVDSNYGYTF
. | TRBJ2-7 | . | TRBV29-1 | TGCAGCGTTGGGGGGGTAAATGGGCACGAGCAGTACTTC | CSVGGVNGHEQYF
many | TRBJ1-5 | . | TRBV20-1 | TGCAGTGCCATGAAGGGGTGGGCAGGGATAGATCAGCCCCAGCATTTT | CSAMKGWAGIDQPQHF
few | TRBJ1-5 | . | TRBV5-1 | TGCGCCAGCAGCTTGGGGACAAGGGGCGAGAATCAGCCCCAGCATTTT | CASSLGTRGENQPQHF
. | TRBJ2-1 | . | TRBV24-1 | TGTGCCACCAGTGATTTAGACAGCTCCTACAATGAGCAGTTCTTC | CATSDLDSSYNEQFF
few | TRBJ2-7 | TRBD2 | TRBV5-6 | TGTGCCAGCAGCTTTTTTCGTGCGTATTTGGGACTAGAGAGGAACGAGCAGTACTTC | CASSFFRAYLGLERNEQYF
few | TRBJ2-1 | TRBD2 | TRBV20-1 | TGCAGTGCTCCCGTCCGGACTAGCGGGAGTAATGAGCAGTTCTTC | CSAPVRTSGSNEQFF
few | TRBJ1-2 | TRBD1 | TRBV5-1 | TGCGCCAGCAGCAATCAACAGGGGAGCTCTGGCTACACCTTC | CASSNQQGSSGYTF
. | TRBJ1-4 | TRBD1 | TRBV7-9 | TGTGCCAGCAGCCGCGGGACAGGGGGAGTGTATGAAAAACTGTTTTTT | CASSRGTGGVYEKLFF
. | TRBJ2-1 | . | TRBV15 | TGTGCCACCAGCAGAGATCGGGGGTTTAATGAGCAGTTCTTC | CATSRDRGFNEQFF
few | TRBJ2-5 | TRBD1 | TRBV11-3 | TGTGCCAGCAGCCCAGGGGGCTCAACGGAGACCCAGTACTTC | CASSPGGSTETQYF
. | TRBJ2-2 | TRBD2 | TRBV7-9 | TGTGCCAGCAGCCTTCGGACTAGCGGGACCGGGGAGCTGTTTTTT | CASSLRTSGTGELFF
. | TRBJ2-5 | . | TRBV20-1 | TGCAGTGCTCCCAAACCCGGGACCAAAGAGACCCAGTACTTC | CSAPKPGTKETQYF
few | TRBJ2-1 | . | TRBV4-1 | TGCGCCAGCAGCCAAGGTGGACATAGCTCCTACAATGAGCAGTTCTTC | CASSQGGHSSYNEQFF
few | TRBJ2-1 | . | TRBV7-2 | TGTGCCACCGGGGTTCGTAATGAGCAGTTCTTC | CATGVRNEQFF
few | TRBJ2-3 | . | TRBV7-9 | TGTGCCAGCAGCAGCTCGGGGCCTAGCACAGATACGCAGTATTTT | CASSSSGPSTDTQYF
many | TRBJ2-1 | TRBD1 | TRBV29-1 | TGCAGCGTTGACTGGACAGGGGTACGGAGTGAGCAGTTCTTC | CSVDWTGVRSEQFF
few | TRBJ2-7 | . | TRBV6-2/TRBV6-3 | TGTGCCAGCAGCGGTAGGGGGGACAGCCCCTACGAGCAGTACTTC | CASSGRGDSPYEQYF
. | TRBJ2-3 | . | TRBV7-2 | TGTGCCAGCAGCTTAGCGCTCGGGAGCACAGATACGCAGTATTTT | CASSLALGSTDTQYF
few | TRBJ2-4 | . | TRBV20-1 | TGCAGTGCTAGAACGATAGGTAGCGCAAACATTCAGTACTTC | CSARTIGSANIQYF
. | TRBJ2-3 | . | TRBV12-3/TRBV12-4 | TGTGCCAGCAGGCCAAACAGGAGTCGCACAGATACGCAGTATTTT | CASRPNRSRTDTQYF
few | TRBJ2-3 | . | TRBV5-1 | TGCGCCAGCAGCTTGGCCGGGGGCTCAGATACGCAGTATTTT | CASSLAGGSDTQYF
few | TRBJ2-7 | . | TRBV7-9 | TGTGCCAGCAGCTTTGTCCCTACCTACGAGCAGTACTTC | CASSFVPTYEQYF
few | TRBJ2-6 | TRBD2 | TRBV4-3 | TGCGCCAGCAGCCAGGGGGGGGGCTCTGGGGCCAACGTCCTGACTTTC | CASSQGGGSGANVLTF
. | TRBJ2-1 | TRBD2 | TRBV11-2 | TGTGCCAGCAGCGCACGCGGGAGTCGGTACAATGAGCAGTTCTTC | CASSARGSRYNEQFF
. | TRBJ2-5 | . | TRBV18 | TGTTCCAGCTCACCAGACACACAAGAGACCCAGTACTTC | CSSSPDTQETQYF
few | TRBJ2-1 | . | TRBV20-1 | TGCAGTGCTAGAGTCTCAGGGGGGGCGGACTTATACAATGAGCAGTTCTTC | CSARVSGGADLYNEQFF
few | TRBJ2-1 | TRBD2 | TRBV4-1 | TGCGCCAGCAGCCAAGGTAGCGGGAGGGCCTTGTCTCAGGTCTGGGGATCGGAGCAGTTCTTC | CASSQGSGRALSQVWGSEQFF
. | TRBJ2-3 | . | TRBV7-9 | . | CASILGTRYTDTQYF
few | TRBJ1-2 | . | TRBV10-3 | TGTGCCATCAGTGAGAACGGCTATGGCTACACCTTC | CAISENGYGYTF
. | TRBJ2-3 | . | TRBV7-2 | TGTGCCAGCAGCTTAGTGGTCGGGAGTCTCACAGATACGCAGTATTTT | CASSLVVGSLTDTQYF
many | TRBJ1-2 | TRBD1 | TRBV12-3/TRBV12-4 | TGTGCCAGCAGCCGGGACAGGGGGCGCAGGGGCTACACCTTC | CASSRDRGRRGYTF
. | TRBJ2-7 | TRBD2 | TRBV20-1 | TGCAGTGCTAGAGCTAGCGGAAGAACCTACGAGCAGTACTTC | CSARASGRTYEQYF
. | TRBJ2-7 | TRBD1 | TRBV20-1 | TGCAGTGCTAGAGATCCGGGACAGGGGGTTTACGAGCAGTACTTC | CSARDPGQGVYEQYF
. | TRBJ2-3 | TRBD2 | TRBV9 | TGTGCCAGCAGCGTAGCTCCGACTAGCAGAGATACGCAGTATTTT | CASSVAPTSRDTQYF
few | TRBJ1-3 | . | TRBV19 | TGTGCCAGTATTGGAAACACCATATATTTT | CASIGNTIYF
. | TRBJ2-5 | . | TRBV19 | TGTGCCAGTAGTATAGATCGGAAGACCCAGTACTTC | CASSIDRKTQYF
many | TRBJ2-7 | TRBD2 | TRBV9 | TGTGCCAGCAGCCCTGGACTAGCGGAGTCCTACGAGCAGTACTTC | CASSPGLAESYEQYF
. | TRBJ2-1 | . | TRBV2 | TGTGCCAGCAGTGATCTTGGGGTCTACAATGAGCAGTTCTTC | CASSDLGVYNEQFF
few | TRBJ2-7 | . | TRBV27 | TGTGCCAGCAGTTTTTTAAAGGGCGAGCAGTACTTC | CASSFLKGEQYF
few | TRBJ2-7 | . | TRBV7-9 | TGTGCCAGCAGCCCTGGGGGAAAGCAGTACTTC | CASSPGGKQYF
. | TRBJ2-5 | . | TRBV4-3 | TGCGCCAGCAGCCAAGATTGGAGGTACCAAGAGACCCAGTACTTC | CASSQDWRYQETQYF
. | TRBJ2-3 | . | TRBV20-1 | TGCAGTGGTCTCGGGAGCGTTGGAACAGATACGCAGTATTTT | CSGLGSVGTDTQYF
many | TRBJ2-5 | . | TRBV6-1 | TGTGCCAGCAGCCACCTGGACATCCGAGGGGAAGAGACCCAGTACTTC | CASSHLDIRGEETQYF
. | TRBJ2-3 | TRBD1 | TRBV25-1 | TGTGCCAGCCTGATCGACAGGGGCCCATACTGGGATACGCAGTATTTT | CASLIDRGPYWDTQYF
. | TRBJ2-1 | . | TRBV9 | TGTGCCAGCAGCGTAGGACCGGCCTACAATGAGCAGTTCTTC | CASSVGPAYNEQFF
many | TRBJ2-3 | TRBD2 | TRBV20-1 | TGCAGTGCTAGAGTAAGCGGGACGGTAGATACGCAGTATTTT | CSARVSGTVDTQYF
. | TRBJ2-5 | . | TRBV5-6 | TGTGCCAGCAGCTTGTGGACGGGGGAGACCCAGTACTTC | CASSLWTGETQYF
. | TRBJ1-5 | . | TRBV6-1 | TGTGCCAGCAGTGAGAACCACGGGAGCAATCAGCCCCAGCATTTT | CASSENHGSNQPQHF
. | TRBJ2-1 | . | TRBV20-1 | TGCAGTGCTAGAAACTACCTAGCCCGAGTCCCCTACAATGAGCAGTTCTTC | CSARNYLARVPYNEQFF
medium-sized | TRBJ2-1 | TRBD2 | TRBV7-9 | TGTGCCAGCAGCCCACTAGCGGGAGGGGCTAATGAGCAGTTCTTC | CASSPLAGGANEQFF